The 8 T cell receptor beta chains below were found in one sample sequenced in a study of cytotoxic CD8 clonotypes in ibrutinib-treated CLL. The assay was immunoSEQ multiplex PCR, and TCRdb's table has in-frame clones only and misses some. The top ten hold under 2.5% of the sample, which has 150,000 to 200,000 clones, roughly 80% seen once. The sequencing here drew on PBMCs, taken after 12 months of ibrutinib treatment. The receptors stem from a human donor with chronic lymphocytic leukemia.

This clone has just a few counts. The chain's CDR3 is CAWSVPHTNYQPQHF. The CDR3 DNA reads TGTGCCTGGAGTGTACCACATACAAACTATCAGCCCCAGCATTTT. V is TRBV30 and J is TRBJ1-5, with D unclear. Between the trimmed V and J ends, which lost 0 bases and 5 bases, there was a span of 14 bases. The CDR3 extends over 15 amino acids. CDR1 is GTSNPN, CDR2 SVGIG, per germline (reference sequence).

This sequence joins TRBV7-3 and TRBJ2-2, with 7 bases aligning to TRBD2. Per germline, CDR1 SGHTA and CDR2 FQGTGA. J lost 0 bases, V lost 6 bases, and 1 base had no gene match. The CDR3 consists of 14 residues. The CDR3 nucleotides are TGTGCCAGCAGTGCGGGAGCGAACACCGGGGAGCTGTTTTTT. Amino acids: CASSAGANTGELFF.

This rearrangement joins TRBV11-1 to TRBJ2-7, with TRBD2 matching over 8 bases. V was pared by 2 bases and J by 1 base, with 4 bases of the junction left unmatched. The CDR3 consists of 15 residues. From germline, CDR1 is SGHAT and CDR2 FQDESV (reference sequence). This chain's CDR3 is CASSLQERGSYEQYF. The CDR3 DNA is TGTGCCAGCAGCTTACAGGAGCGGGGGTCCTACGAGCAGTACTTC.

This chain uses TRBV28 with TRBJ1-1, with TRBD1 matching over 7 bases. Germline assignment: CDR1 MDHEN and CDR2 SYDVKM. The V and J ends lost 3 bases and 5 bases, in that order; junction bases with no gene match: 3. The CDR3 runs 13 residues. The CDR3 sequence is CASSFVQGTEAFF. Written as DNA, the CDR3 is TGTGCCAGCAGTTTTGTACAGGGGACTGAAGCTTTCTTT.

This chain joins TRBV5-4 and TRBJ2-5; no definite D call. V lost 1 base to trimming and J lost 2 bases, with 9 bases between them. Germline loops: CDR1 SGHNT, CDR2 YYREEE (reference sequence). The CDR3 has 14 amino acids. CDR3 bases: TGTGCCAGCAGCTTGTATGGCAGGCAAGAGACCCAGTACTTC. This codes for CASSLYGRQETQYF. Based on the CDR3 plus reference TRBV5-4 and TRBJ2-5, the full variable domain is ETGVTQSPTHLIKTRGQQVTLRCSSQSGHNTVSWYQQALGQGPQFIFQYYREEENGRGNFPPRFSGLQFPNYSSELNVNALELDDSALYLCASSLYGRQETQYFGPGTRLLVL.

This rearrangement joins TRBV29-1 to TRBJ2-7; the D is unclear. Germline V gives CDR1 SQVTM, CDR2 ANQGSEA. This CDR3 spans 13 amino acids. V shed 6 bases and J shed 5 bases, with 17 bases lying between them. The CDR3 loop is CSVSRGISDEQYF. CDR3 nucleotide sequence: TGCAGCGTCTCACGCGGAATCAGTGACGAGCAGTACTTC.

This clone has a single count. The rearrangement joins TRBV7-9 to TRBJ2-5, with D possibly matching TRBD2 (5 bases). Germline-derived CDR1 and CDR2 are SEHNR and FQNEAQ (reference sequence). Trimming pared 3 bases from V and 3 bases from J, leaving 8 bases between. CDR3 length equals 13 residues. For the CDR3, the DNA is TGTGCCAGCAGCTTTAGGGAGAAAGAGACCCAGTACTTC. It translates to CASSFREKETQYF.

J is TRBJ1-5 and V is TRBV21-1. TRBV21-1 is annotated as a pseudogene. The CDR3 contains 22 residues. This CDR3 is CASSRDKAVREVLTTSNQPQHF. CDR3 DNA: TGTGCCAGCAGCCGCGATAAGGCCGTAAGGGAGGTACTAACTACCAGTAATCAGCCCCAGCATTTT.